The rows below give T cell receptor beta chains drawn from one sample of a study of glioma-infiltrating T cells after dendritic cell vaccination. Assay: immunoSEQ multiplex PCR; the TCRdb copy retains only in-frame clones and omits some. The data contain about 82,000 clones, about four fifths of them singletons. The specimen comprised blood, sampled after dendritic cell vaccination. These receptors were obtained from a human donor with glioblastoma. The CDR3 runs from the conserved cysteine through the conserved F or W. The D gene is left open where the match is weak. Expanded clones are given a class, and other clones once, few, many or no size at all.

CASSLGQGSYNEQFF | TGTGCCAGCAGCCTGGGACAGGGTTCCTACAATGAGCAGTTCTTC | TRBD1 | TRBV7-9 | . | TRBJ2-1
CASSSTTLGEQYF | TGTGCCAGCAGCTCAACTACACTAGGCGAGCAGTACTTC | . | TRBV7-6 | once | TRBJ2-7
CSAAVTTQETQYF | TGCAGCGCTGCAGTCACTACCCAAGAGACCCAGTACTTC | . | TRBV29-1 | . | TRBJ2-5
CASSPLLAGDNEQFF | TGTGCCAGCTCACCACTACTAGCTGGAGACAATGAGCAGTTCTTC | . | TRBV18 | once | TRBJ2-1
CASSIVPGSPLHF | TGTGCCAGTAGTATAGTTCCAGGTTCACCCCTCCACTTT | . | TRBV19 | . | TRBJ1-6
CASSSGSGSNQPQHF | TGTGCCAGCAGCTCCGGTTCTGGTAGCAATCAGCCCCAGCATTTT | . | TRBV11-2 | . | TRBJ1-5
CATSRETGNYGYTF | TGTGCCACCAGCAGAGAGACAGGAAACTATGGCTACACCTTC | . | TRBV15 | . | TRBJ1-2
CASSLEPGQGAINEKLFF | TGCGCCAGCAGCTTGGAACCGGGACAGGGGGCAATTAATGAAAAACTGTTTTTT | TRBD1 | TRBV5-1 | . | TRBJ1-4
CASSVEGTDQETQYF | TGTGCCAGCAGCGTAGAAGGGACAGACCAAGAGACCCAGTACTTC | TRBD1 | TRBV9 | few | TRBJ2-5
CASSNGPGGYTF | TGTGCCAGCAGTAACGGCCCCGGGGGCTACACCTTC | . | TRBV6-6 | . | TRBJ1-2
CASSPGQGGETQYF | TGTGCCAGCAGCCCCGGACAGGGTGGGGAGACCCAGTACTTC | TRBD1 | TRBV7-3 | . | TRBJ2-5
CASSADRTDTQYF | TGTGCCAGCAGCGCGGACAGAACAGATACGCAGTATTTT | . | TRBV7-3 | . | TRBJ2-3
CASSHMDRDSGEQYF | TGCGCCAGCAGCCACATGGACAGGGACTCGGGCGAGCAGTACTTC | TRBD1 | TRBV4-1 | . | TRBJ2-7
CASSQDPRNSLNYGYTF | TGCGCCAGCAGCCAAGATCCGCGAAACAGCCTAAACTATGGCTACACCTTC | . | TRBV4-3 | . | TRBJ1-2
CAWSQGRHSNQPQHF | TGTGCCTGGAGTCAGGGGCGGCATAGCAATCAGCCCCAGCATTTT | . | TRBV30 | once | TRBJ1-5
CASTKWDSLNTEAFF | TGTGCCAGTACCAAGTGGGACAGCTTAAACACTGAAGCTTTCTTT | TRBD1 | TRBV19 | . | TRBJ1-1
CASSMSGGRVGEQFF | TGTGCCAGTAGTATGAGCGGGGGCCGAGTCGGTGAGCAGTTCTTC | TRBD2 | TRBV19 | many | TRBJ2-1
CASSLALARETQYF | TGCGCCAGCAGCTTAGCTCTAGCACGAGAGACCCAGTACTTC | . | TRBV5-1 | few | TRBJ2-5
CASSWPGQGLHEQFF | TGTGCCAGCAGCTGGCCGGGACAGGGACTGCATGAGCAGTTCTTC | TRBD1 | TRBV7-9 | . | TRBJ2-1
CASSPFSGNTEAFF | TGTGCCAGCAGCCCATTTTCAGGGAACACTGAAGCTTTCTTT | . | TRBV14 | . | TRBJ1-1